Listed here is a single T cell receptor beta chain. The sample comes from a study of PD-1 blockade in mismatch repair-deficient tumors. In the study overall: Patients had around 11 mismatch repair-deficient cancer types, all previously treated and progressing.

This CDR3 region has 16 residues. TCRdb's table, derived via immunoSEQ multiplex PCR, lists solely in-frame clones and lacks some. The repertoire holds about 14,000 clones, with 75% to 85% as singletons. The source is an adult with mismatch repair-deficient cancer. Specimen: PBMCs, collected less than 15 weeks after starting pembrolizumab. This chain links TRBV21-1 with TRBJ2-7; the table assigns TRBD2, which was not confirmed against the DNA. TRBV21-1 is flagged as a pseudogene. CDR3 sequence reads: CASSSQTSGSSYEQYF. DNA for the CDR3: TGTGCCAGCAGCTCGCAGACTAGCGGGAGCTCCTACGAGCAGTACTTC.